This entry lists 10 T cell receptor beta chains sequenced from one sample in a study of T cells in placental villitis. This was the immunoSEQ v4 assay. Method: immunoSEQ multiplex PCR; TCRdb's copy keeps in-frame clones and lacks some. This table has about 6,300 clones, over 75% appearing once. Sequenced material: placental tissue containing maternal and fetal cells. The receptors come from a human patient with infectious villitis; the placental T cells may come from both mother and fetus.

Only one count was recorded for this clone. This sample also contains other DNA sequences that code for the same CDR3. CDR3 in amino acids: CASSPMGGGGETQYF. DNA of the CDR3: TGTGCCAGCAGCCCGATGGGCGGGGGAGGGGAGACCCAGTACTTC. The V gene is TRBV7-2, the J gene TRBJ2-5; 7 bases are shared with TRBD2. This CDR3 has 15 amino acids. Germline V gives CDR1 SGHTA, CDR2 FQGNSA. Trimming removed 5 bases from V and 5 bases from J; junction bases left unmatched: 11. Using reference TRBV7-2 and TRBJ2-5 for the parts outside the CDR3, the full variable domain is GAGVSQSPSNKVTEKGKDVELRCDPISGHTALYWYRQSLGQGLEFLIYFQGNSAPDKSGLPSDRFSAERTGGSVSTLTIQRTQQEDSAVYLCASSPMGGGGETQYFGPGTRLLVL.

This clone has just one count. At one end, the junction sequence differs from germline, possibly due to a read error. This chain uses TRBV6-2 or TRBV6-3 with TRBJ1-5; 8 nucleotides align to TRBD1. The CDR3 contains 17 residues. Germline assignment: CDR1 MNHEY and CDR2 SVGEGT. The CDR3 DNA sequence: TGTGCCAGCAGTCCCGGACAGGGCCCGGCTAGCAATCAGCTCCAGCATTTT. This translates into CASSPGQGPASNQLQHF.

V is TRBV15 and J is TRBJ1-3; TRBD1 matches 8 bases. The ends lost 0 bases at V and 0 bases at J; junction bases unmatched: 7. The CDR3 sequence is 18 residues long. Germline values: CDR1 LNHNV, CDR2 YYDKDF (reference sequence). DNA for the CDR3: TGTGCCACCAGCAGAGATGCAGGGGGCCGTATCTCTGGAAACACCATATATTTT. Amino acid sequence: CATSRDAGGRISGNTIYF.

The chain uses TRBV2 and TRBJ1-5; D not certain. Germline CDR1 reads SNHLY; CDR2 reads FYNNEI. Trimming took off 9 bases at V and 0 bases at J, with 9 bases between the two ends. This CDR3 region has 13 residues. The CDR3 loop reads CASSWDSNQPQHF. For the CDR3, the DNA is TGTGCCAGTTCTTGGGATAGCAATCAGCCCCAGCATTTT.

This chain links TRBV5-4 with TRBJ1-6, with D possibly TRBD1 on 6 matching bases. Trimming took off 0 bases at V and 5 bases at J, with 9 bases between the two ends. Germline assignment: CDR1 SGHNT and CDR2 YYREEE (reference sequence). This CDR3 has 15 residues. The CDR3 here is CASSLVSGDNSPLHF. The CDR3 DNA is TGTGCCAGCAGCTTGGTGTCAGGGGATAATTCACCCCTCCACTTT.

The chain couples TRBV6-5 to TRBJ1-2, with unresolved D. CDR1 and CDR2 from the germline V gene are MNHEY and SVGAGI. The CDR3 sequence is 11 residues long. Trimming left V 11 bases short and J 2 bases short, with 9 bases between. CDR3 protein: CAARANYGYTF. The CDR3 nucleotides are TGTGCCGCACGAGCGAACTATGGCTACACCTTC.

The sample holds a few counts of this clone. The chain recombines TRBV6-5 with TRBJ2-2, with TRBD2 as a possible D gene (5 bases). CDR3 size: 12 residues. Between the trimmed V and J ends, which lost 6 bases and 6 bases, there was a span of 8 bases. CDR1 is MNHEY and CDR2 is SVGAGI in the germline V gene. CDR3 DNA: TGTGCCAGCAGACAGCGGTCCGGGGAGCTGTTTTTT. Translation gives CASRQRSGELFF.

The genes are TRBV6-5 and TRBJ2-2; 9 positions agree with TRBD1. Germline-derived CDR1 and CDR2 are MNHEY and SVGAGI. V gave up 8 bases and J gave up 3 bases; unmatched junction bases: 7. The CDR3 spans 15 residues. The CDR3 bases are TGTGCCAGCGGAGGGGACAGGGATCACACCGGGGAGCTGTTTTTT. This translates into CASGGDRDHTGELFF.

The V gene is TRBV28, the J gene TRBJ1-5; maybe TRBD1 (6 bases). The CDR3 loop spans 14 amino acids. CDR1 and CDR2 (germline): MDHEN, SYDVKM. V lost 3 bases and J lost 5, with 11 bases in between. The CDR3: CASSLEGVYQPQHF. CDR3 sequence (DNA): TGTGCCAGCAGTTTGGAGGGGGTCTATCAGCCCCAGCATTTT.

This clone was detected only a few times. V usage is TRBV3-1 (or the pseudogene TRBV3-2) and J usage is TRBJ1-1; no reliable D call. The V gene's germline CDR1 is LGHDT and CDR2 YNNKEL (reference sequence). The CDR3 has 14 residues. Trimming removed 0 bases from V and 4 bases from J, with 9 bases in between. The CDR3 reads CASSQEGIGTEAFF. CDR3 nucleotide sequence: TGTGCCAGCAGCCAAGAAGGAATAGGCACTGAAGCTTTCTTT.